This note documents a single T cell receptor (beta chain) sequence. Antigen: not known. CD8 cells classed as naive were CD45RO-negative and positively selected for CCR7, excluding terminally differentiated effector memory CD45RA+ cells. These data are taken from a study of shared clonotypes between healthy human individuals. Study-level information: Used for every donor were three CD4 naive, three CD4 memory, two CD8 naive and one CD8 memory plate. General study findings and limits: Clonotype sharing across several donors was observed for 5% to 6.5% of naive CD4 clonotypes. Donor clonotype sharing was expected to depend on sequencing depth.

Here immunoSEQ multiplex PCR was the method, and the copy in TCRdb shows in-frame clones only, minus some. The data show about 2.1 million clones, just over 90% seen once. Deletions cut 2 bases from V and 3 bases from J, with 11 bases between. Per germline, CDR1 SSHAT and CDR2 FNYEAQ (reference sequence). CDR3 length: 15 residues. This TCR was sampled from a young man in good health. Some clones in this sample may be carry-over from other donors' samples. Sequencing was carried out using naive CD8+ T cells from PBMCs. J is TRBJ2-1 and V is TRBV7-7; D ambiguous. CDR3 bases: TGTGCCAGCAGCTTATCTATGGCAGACTACAATGAGCAGTTCTTC. Protein sequence: CASSLSMADYNEQFF.